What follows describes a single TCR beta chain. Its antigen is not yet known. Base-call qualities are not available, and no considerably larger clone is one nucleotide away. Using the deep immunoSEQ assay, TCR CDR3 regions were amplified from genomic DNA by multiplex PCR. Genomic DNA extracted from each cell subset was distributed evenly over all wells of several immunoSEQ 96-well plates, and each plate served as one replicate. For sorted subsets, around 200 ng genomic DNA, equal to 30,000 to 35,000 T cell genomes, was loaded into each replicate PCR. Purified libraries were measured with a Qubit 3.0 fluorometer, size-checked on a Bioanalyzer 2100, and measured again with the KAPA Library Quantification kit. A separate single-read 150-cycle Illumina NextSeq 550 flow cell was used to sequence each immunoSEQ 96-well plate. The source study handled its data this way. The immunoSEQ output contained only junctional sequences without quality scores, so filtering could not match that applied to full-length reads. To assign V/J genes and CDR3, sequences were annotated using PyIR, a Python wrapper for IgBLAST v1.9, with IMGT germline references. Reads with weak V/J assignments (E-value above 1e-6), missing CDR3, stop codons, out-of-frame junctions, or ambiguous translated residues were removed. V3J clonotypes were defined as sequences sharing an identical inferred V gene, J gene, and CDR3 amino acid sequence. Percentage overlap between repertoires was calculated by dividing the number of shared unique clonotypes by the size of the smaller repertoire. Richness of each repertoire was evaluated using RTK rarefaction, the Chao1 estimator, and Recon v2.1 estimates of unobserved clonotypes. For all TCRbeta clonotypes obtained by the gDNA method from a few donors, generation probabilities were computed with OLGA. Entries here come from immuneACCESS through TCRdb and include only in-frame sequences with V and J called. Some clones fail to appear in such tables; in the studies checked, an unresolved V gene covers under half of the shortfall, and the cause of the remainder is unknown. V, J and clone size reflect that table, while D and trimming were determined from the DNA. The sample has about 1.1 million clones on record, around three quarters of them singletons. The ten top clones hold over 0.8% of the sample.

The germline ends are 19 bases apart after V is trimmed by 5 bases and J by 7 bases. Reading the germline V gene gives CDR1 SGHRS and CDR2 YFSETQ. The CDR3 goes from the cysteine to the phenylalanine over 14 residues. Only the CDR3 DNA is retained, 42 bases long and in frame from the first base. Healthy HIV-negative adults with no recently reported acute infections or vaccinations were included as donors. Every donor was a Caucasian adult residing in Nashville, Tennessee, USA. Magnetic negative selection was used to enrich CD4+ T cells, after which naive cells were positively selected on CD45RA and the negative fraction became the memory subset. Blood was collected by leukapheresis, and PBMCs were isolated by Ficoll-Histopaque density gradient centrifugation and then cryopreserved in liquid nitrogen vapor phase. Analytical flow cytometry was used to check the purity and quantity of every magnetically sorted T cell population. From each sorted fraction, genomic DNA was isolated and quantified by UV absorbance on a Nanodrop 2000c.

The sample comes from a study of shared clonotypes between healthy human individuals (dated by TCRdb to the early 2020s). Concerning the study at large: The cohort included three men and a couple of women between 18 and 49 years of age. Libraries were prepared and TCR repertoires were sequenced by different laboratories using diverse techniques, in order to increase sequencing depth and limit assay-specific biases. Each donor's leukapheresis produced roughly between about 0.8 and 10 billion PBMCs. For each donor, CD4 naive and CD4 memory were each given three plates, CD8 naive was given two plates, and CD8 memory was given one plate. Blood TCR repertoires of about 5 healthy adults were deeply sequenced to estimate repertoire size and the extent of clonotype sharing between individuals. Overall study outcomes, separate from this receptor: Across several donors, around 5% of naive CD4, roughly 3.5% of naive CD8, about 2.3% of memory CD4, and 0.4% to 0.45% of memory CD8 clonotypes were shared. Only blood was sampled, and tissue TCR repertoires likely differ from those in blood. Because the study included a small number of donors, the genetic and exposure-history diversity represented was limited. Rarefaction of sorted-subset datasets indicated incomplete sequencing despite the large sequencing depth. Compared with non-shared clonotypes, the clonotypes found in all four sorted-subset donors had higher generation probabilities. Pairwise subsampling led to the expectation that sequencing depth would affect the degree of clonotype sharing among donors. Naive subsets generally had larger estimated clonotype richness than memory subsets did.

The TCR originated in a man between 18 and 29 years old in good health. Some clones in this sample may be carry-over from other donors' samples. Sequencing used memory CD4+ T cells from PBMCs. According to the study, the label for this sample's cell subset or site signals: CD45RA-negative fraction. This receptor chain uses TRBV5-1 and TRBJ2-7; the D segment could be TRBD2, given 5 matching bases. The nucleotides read TGCGCCAGCAGGTATGAGGGTGGGATCGGGGAGCAGTACTTC. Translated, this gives CASRYEGGIGEQYF.